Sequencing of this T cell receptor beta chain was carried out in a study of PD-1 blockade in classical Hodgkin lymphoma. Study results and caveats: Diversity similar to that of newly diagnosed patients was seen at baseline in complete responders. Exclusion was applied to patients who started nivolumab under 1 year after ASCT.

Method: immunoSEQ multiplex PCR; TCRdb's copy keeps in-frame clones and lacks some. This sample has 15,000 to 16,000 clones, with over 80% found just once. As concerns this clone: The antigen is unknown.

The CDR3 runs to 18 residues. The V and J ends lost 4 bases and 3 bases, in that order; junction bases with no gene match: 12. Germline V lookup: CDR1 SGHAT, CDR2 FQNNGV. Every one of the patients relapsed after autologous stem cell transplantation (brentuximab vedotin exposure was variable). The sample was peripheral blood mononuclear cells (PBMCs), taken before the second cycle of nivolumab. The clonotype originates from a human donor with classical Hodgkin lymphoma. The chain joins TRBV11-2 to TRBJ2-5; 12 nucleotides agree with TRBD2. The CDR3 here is CASSSYGGLAGIKETQYF. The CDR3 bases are TGTGCCAGCAGCTCCTACGGAGGACTAGCGGGGATTAAAGAGACCCAGTACTTC.